This T cell receptor (beta chain) was recovered during a study of Graves' ophthalmopathy and Graves' hyperthyroidism. The overall study: Pretreatment peripheral blood was obtained at initial diagnosis.

RNA transcripts yielded amplified TCR beta CDR3 regions. HTBI-primed first-round RT-PCR preceded second-round multiplex PCR. In TCRdb, the multiplex PCR reads were re-called with MiXCR into one record per CDR3 protein. The sample lists almost 750,000 distinct CDR3 sequences; 35% to 50% were seen once. This clonotype has more than one count but fewer than ten. Germline CDR1 reads SGHRS; CDR2 reads YFSETQ. The CDR3 has 15 amino acids. Trimming removed 4 bases at V and 3 bases at J, with 16 bases between. Sampling approximately 10 ml of fresh peripheral blood provided the PBMCs. Sequenced: peripheral blood. The sequence was collected from an adult man with Graves' ophthalmopathy. The chain uses TRBV5-1 and TRBJ1-1, with D possibly TRBD1 on 5 matching bases. The CDR3 loop is CASSINGGGDTEAFF. The CDR3 DNA reads as TGCGCCAGCAGCATCAACGGGGGGGGTGACACTGAAGCTTTCTTT.